The sequence of this TCR beta chain was determined in a study of blood T cell repertoires in COVID-19 (dated by TCRdb to the early 2020s). Some background on the complete study: Samples covering the acute and convalescent phases of COVID-19 were provided by collaborators in the United States, Italy and Spain. A freely available public database, intended as a resource for researchers studying the immune response to SARS-CoV-2, is where the repertoires were released. Where HLA class I and class II types were available, the types were taken from metadata supplied by the sample provider, not from assay-based typing. The sample metadata nearly always contained a de-identified subject ID, COVID-19 status, age in years and sex. The dataset comprised deeply sampled blood TCRbeta repertoires from subjects exposed to, actively infected with, or recovered from COVID-19. The prospective study material was composed of cDNA or gDNA derived from T cells, B-cell-depleted T cells, or PBMCs. Samples came from the ongoing ImmuneRACE study (first 160 participants) plus 1,254 subjects from 6 global collaborators.

The immunoSEQ Assay, a bias-controlled multiplex PCR, was used to amplify TCRbeta CDR3 regions from genomic DNA. As for how the authors treated the data: The number of nucleated cells in each sample was estimated from the amplification of reference gene primers within the assay. Sequence reads were collapsed and filtered to measure the absolute abundance of every unique TCRbeta CDR3 rearrangement. For each sample, productive Simpson clonality was calculated as the square root of Simpson's diversity index across productive rearrangements. TCRdb retrieved this table from immuneACCESS and kept in-frame rearrangements only. Not all clones are present; in checked studies, unresolved V genes account for under half, and no reason is known for the remainder. V, J and clone size were drawn from that table, and D and trimming were deduced from the DNA. The sample yields under 250,000 clones; about 89% were counted once. About 1.7% of the sample comes from the top ten.

Another Seattle source contributed samples from volunteer blood donors who had recovered from COVID-19. Each collaborating institution followed its own protocols to collect whole blood in K2EDTA tubes. Collaborator samples were shipped for TCRbeta analysis as frozen whole blood, isolated PBMCs, or DNA extracted from either sample type. CDR1 is given as LNHDA and CDR2 as SQIVND, both from the germline V gene (reference sequence). The CDR3 numbers 13 residues from cysteine through phenylalanine. Just CDR3 DNA is preserved here, 39 bases in frame from base 1. At the junction V is shortened by 2 bases and J by 14 bases; bases outside the gene matches: 7. To note about this clone: Its antigen remains unidentified. One base away there is no much larger clone; base qualities are not given.

Results and caveats for the whole study, not just this receptor: How much clinical and demographic metadata was included differed by source and by participant, and the metadata was provided uncurated.

The sequence was collected from a woman aged 55 to 70 who had recovered from COVID-19. The V gene is TRBV19 and the J gene is TRBJ1-4, with 8 middle bases fitting TRBD1. Sequencing used peripheral blood. The CDR3 here reads CASSIRGQARLFF. The nucleotide sequence reads TGTGCCAGTAGTATAAGGGGACAGGCGCGCCTGTTTTTT.